This TCR beta chain was sequenced during a study of cytomegalovirus exposure and HLA in healthy donors. Note on this clone: Its target is not known.

V gave up 5 bases and J gave up 6 bases, with 22 bases separating them. CDR3 length: 17 residues. CDR1 and CDR2 from the germline V gene are WSHSY and SAAADI. Regarding the study as a whole: Three CMV-associated chains proved CMV antigen-specific in vitro. The study listed 150 to 200 cytomegalovirus-associated TCR beta chains.

Repertoires were generated with immunoSEQ multiplex PCR, while TCRdb's copy carries only in-frame clones and drops some. Among about 130,000 clones listed, about 88% were seen once. The V gene is TRBV10-2, the J gene TRBJ1-4, with D perhaps matching TRBD1 (6 bases). Sequenced: PBMCs. The clonotype originates from a woman aged 18-29 years in good health and CMV-seronegative. CDR3 amino acids: CASSFAEGTPVDEKLFF. CDR3 bases: TGCGCCAGCAGTTTTGCCGAAGGGACACCTGTCGATGAAAAACTGTTTTTT.